The entry that follows covers one T cell receptor beta chain sequence. Its antigen is not known. This sample was included in a study of OX40 agonist ivuxolimab in advanced cancers. At the level of the study: The patients got ivuxolimab, which is an agonistic anti-OX40 (CD134) antibody. Among those enrolled, mean age was approximately 60 years (range about 23 to 90) and over 70% were male. Prior checkpoint blockade (anti-PD-1, anti-PD-L1 or anti-CTLA-4) was permitted; 40% had it. Overall study results and limits: CD8+ T cells (on average) carried more expanded clones than CD4+ T cells.

The repertoire was sequenced with immunoSEQ multiplex PCR; TCRdb's copy has only in-frame clones and lacks some. The sample consists of 31,000 or so clones, 81% of them appearing once. Germline CDR1 is SGDLS and CDR2 is YYNGEE. CDR3 length: 13 amino acids. Trimming took off 0 bases at V and 3 bases at J, with 6 bases between the two ends. Specimen: CD4+ or CD8+ T cells sorted from blood, collected in a trial of the OX40 agonist ivuxolimab. The chain recombines TRBV9 with TRBJ1-1; D is unresolved. The clonotype was recovered from an adult with an advanced solid tumor such as melanoma, head and neck, liver or kidney cancer. The CDR3 is CASSVDGDTEAFF. The CDR3 bases are TGTGCCAGCAGCGTAGATGGGGACACTGAAGCTTTCTTT.